This T cell receptor beta chain was recorded in a study of cytomegalovirus exposure and HLA in healthy donors. This clone was picked up a small number of times. Its specificity is unknown. Use of 60 Vbeta and 13 Jbeta primers characterized the PCR. TCRdb's copy holds only in-frame clones and misses some; the assay was immunoSEQ multiplex PCR. The table includes about 150,000 clones, about two thirds detected once. Study conclusions and caveats: Earlier analysis yielded a pattern in which most TCR beta V segments were productive about 90% or about 30% of the time. Cytomegalovirus-associated TCR beta chains were listed, numbering 164. In a later analysis, at a false discovery rate of 0.05, 15,000 to 20,000 TCR beta sequences were associated with HLA alleles.

This CDR3 has 13 residues. The V segment lost 6 bases and the J segment 2 bases; nucleotides outside the gene matches: 4. The germline V gene encodes CDR1 SQVTM and CDR2 ANQGSEA. The source material was PBMCs. The V gene is TRBV29-1, the J gene TRBJ1-1; 9 nucleotides line up with TRBD1. The sequence was obtained from a man aged 60-69 years in good health and CMV-seronegative. This chain's CDR3 is CSVDRGFNTEAFF. As DNA, the CDR3 is TGCAGCGTCGACAGGGGGTTCAACACTGAAGCTTTCTTT.